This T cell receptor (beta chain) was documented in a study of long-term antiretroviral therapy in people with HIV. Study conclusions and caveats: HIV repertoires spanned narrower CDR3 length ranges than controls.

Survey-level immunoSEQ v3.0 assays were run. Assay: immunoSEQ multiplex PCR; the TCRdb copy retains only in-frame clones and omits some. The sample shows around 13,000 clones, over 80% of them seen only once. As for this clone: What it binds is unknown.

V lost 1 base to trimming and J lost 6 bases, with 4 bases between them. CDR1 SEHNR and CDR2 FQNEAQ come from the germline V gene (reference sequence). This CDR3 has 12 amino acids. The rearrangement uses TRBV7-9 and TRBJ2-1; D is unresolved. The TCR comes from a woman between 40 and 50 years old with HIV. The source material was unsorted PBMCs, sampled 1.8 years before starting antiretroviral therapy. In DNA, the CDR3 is TGTGCCAGCAGCTTAGGCACCAATGAGCAGTTCTTC. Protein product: CASSLGTNEQFF.